This passage covers 17 T cell receptor beta chains from one sample sequenced in a study of human T cells and chemical hapten exposure. The sample's time point: pre-sensitization, week 0. As to treatment: therapeutic diphenylcyclopropenone sensitization with weekly scalp DPC. A single record per CDR3 protein comes from TCRdb applying MiXCR to the RACE reads. The sample contains around 350,000 distinct CDR3 sequences, 4.5% to 5.5% of which appear only once. The source material was whole blood, sampled in connection with sensitization to the hapten diphenylcyclopropenone (DPC). These receptors came from a woman aged 18 to 35 with alopecia areata. Some clones in this sample may be carry-over from other donors' samples.

This chain uses TRBV10-3 with TRBJ2-6; D might be TRBD1 or TRBD2, each matching 5 bases. Trimming shortened V by 6 bases and J by 6 bases, and 12 bases separated the two germline ends. CDR3 length: 14 amino acids. Germline loops: CDR1 ENHRY, CDR2 SYGVKD. The CDR3 DNA reads as TGTGCCATCAGGGGGGACGGCAAGGCCAACGTCCTGACTTTC. Residues: CAIRGDGKANVLTF.

The gene calls are TRBV2 and TRBJ1-3, with D unresolved. This CDR3 spans 14 amino acids. Germline V gene lookup returns CDR1 SNHLY and CDR2 FYNNEI. V lost 6 bases to trimming and J lost 3 bases, with 12 bases between them. The CDR3 reads CASRNAGGGNTIYF. In DNA form, the CDR3 reads TGTGCCAGCAGGAACGCAGGAGGTGGAAACACCATATATTTT.

The table lists this clonotype with a few counts. The J gene is TRBJ1-4, the V gene TRBV7-6, with D possibly matching TRBD1 (5 bases). V lost 4 bases, J lost 8 bases, and 11 bases lay in between. CDR3 length equals 13 residues. Germline CDR1 and CDR2: SGHVS and FNYEAQ. CDR3 residues: CASSSGTLEKLFF. The CDR3 DNA is TGTGCCAGCAGCTCCGGGACCCTCGAAAAACTGTTTTTT.

The rearrangement uses TRBV24-1 and TRBJ2-3; perhaps TRBD2 as D (5 bases). This CDR3 region has 16 residues. The V and J ends lost 3 bases and 0 bases respectively, with 12 bases between them. The germline CDR1 and CDR2 sequences are KGHDR and SFDVKD. This chain's CDR3 is CATSDPWGASTDTQYF. CDR3 nucleotides: TGTGCCACCAGTGATCCCTGGGGAGCTAGCACAGATACGCAGTATTTT.

Only a few counts were recorded for this clonotype. V usage is TRBV12-3 or TRBV12-4 and J usage is TRBJ2-4; D remains unclear. This CDR3 comprises 15 residues. Trimming shortened V by 3 bases and J by 0 bases, and 9 bases separated the two germline ends. CDR3 DNA: TGTGCCAGCAGTTTGAACGGTATAGCCAAAAACATTCAGTACTTC. Encoded protein: CASSLNGIAKNIQYF.

This clonotype was picked up a small number of times. The chain combines TRBV2 with TRBJ2-3; D ambiguous. V was clipped by 3 bases and J by 6 bases, with 16 bases between them. The V gene's germline CDR1 is SNHLY and CDR2 FYNNEI. The CDR3 spans 15 residues. The CDR3 region is CASSEDGPTTDTQYF. CDR3 nucleotide sequence: TGTGCCAGCAGTGAGGACGGGCCCACCACGGATACGCAGTATTTT. Full variable domain (outside the CDR3, taken from reference TRBV2 and TRBJ2-3): EPEVTQTPSHQVTQMGQEVILRCVPISNHLYFYWYRQILGQKVEFLVSFYNNEISEKSEIFDDQFSVERPDGSNFTLKIRSTKLEDSAMYFCASSEDGPTTDTQYFGPGTRLTVL.

Many counts were recorded for this clonotype. This chain links TRBV5-4 with TRBJ2-1; TRBD2 aligns across 11 bases. This CDR3 is built from 16 residues. V was pared by 6 bases and J by 0 bases, with 5 bases of the junction left unmatched. Germline CDR1 reads SGHNT; CDR2 reads YYREEE (reference sequence). The CDR3 region has the DNA TGTGCCAGCACCATTAGCGGGGGGGGCTCCTACAATGAGCAGTTCTTC. Its protein product is CASTISGGGSYNEQFF. Full variable domain (outside the CDR3, taken from reference TRBV5-4 and TRBJ2-1): ETGVTQSPTHLIKTRGQQVTLRCSSQSGHNTVSWYQQALGQGPQFIFQYYREEENGRGNFPPRFSGLQFPNYSSELNVNALELDDSALYLCASTISGGGSYNEQFFGPGTRLTVL.

The gene calls are TRBV7-9 and TRBJ2-2, with TRBD2 identical over 10 bases. The germline V gene has CDR1 SEHNR and CDR2 FQNEAQ (reference sequence). CDR3 length: 14 residues. Trimming at V came to 5 bases and at J to 6 bases, leaving 3 bases not matched to a gene. CDR3 residues: CASSPGLAPGELFF. As DNA, the CDR3 is TGTGCCAGCAGCCCGGGACTAGCGCCCGGGGAGCTGTTTTTT.

Comments on this clonotype: It may be a read error: a sequence one base away is much more abundant. V and J are TRBV6-2 or TRBV6-3 and TRBJ1-6, with D possibly matching TRBD1 (5 bases). Germline V gene sequence: CDR1 MNHEY, CDR2 SVGEGT. The CDR3 consists of 14 residues. Trimming took off 2 bases at V and 11 bases at J, with 13 bases between the two ends. The CDR3 sequence: CASSYNQGRAPLHF. The CDR3 DNA sequence: TGTGCCAGCAGTTACAACCAGGGAAGGGCACCCCTCCACTTT.

CDR3 residues: CASSARGDANEQFF. CDR3 in DNA: TGTGCCAGCTCCGCCCGAGGTGATGCCAATGAGCAGTTCTTC. The chain couples TRBV18 to TRBJ2-1; no clear D. This CDR3 region has 14 residues. Germline V gene lookup returns CDR1 KGHSH and CDR2 LQKENI. Trimming stripped 6 bases from V and 6 bases from J, with 15 bases between.

The chain joins TRBV2 to TRBJ1-3; the D gene is possibly TRBD1 (6 bases). V lost 6 bases, J lost 4 bases, and 13 bases lay in between. This CDR3 contains 14 residues. Germline CDR1 reads SNHLY; CDR2 reads FYNNEI. The CDR3 DNA reads TGTGCCAGCAGACTCCGGGGGCTCGGAAACACCATATATTTT. It codes for CASRLRGLGNTIYF.

With regard to this clonotype: This may be a read error: a much more frequent sequence differs by one nucleotide. The rearrangement links TRBV2 to TRBJ2-3; D remains ambiguous. Germline V CDR1 and CDR2: SNHLY, FYNNEI. Trimming cost V 6 bases and J 2 bases, with 12 bases left between them. This CDR3 contains 14 residues. CDR3 nucleotides: TGTGCCAGCAGCTTTTTCTATATCACAGATACGCAGTATTTT. It is translated as CASSFFYITDTQYF.

The CDR3 DNA follows: TGTGCCAGCAGCCGTGGACTAGCGGGGAACTACGAGCAGTACTTC. This encodes CASSRGLAGNYEQYF. The chain carries TRBV6-6 and TRBJ2-7, with TRBD2 matching 12 bases. In germline, CDR1 is MNHNY, CDR2 SVGAGI (reference sequence). This CDR3 contains 15 residues. The ends lost 6 bases at V and 3 bases at J; junction bases unmatched: 6.

This clonotype was observed many times. The genes are TRBV5-4 and TRBJ2-5; D ambiguous. V lost 4 bases and J lost 4, with 11 bases in between. The CDR3 loop spans 13 amino acids. Germline V gene lookup returns CDR1 SGHNT and CDR2 YYREEE (reference sequence). The CDR3 is CASSRTLAETQYF. The DNA of the CDR3 is TGTGCCAGCAGCCGCACCTTGGCAGAGACCCAGTACTTC.

The chain couples TRBV7-2 to TRBJ1-5; TRBD1 agrees at 7 bases. Trimming at V came to 5 bases and at J to 5 bases, leaving 9 bases not matched to a gene. The CDR3 consists of 15 residues. Germline lookup yields CDR1 SGHTA and CDR2 FQGNSA. Here the CDR3 DNA reads TGTGCCAGCAGCCCACAGGGGAGTCAATATCAGCCCCAGCATTTT. Its translation is CASSPQGSQYQPQHF.

The table lists this clonotype with a few counts. This chain links TRBV11-2 with TRBJ1-1; D perhaps matches TRBD1 (5 bases). The CDR3 totals 12 residues. Germline V gene sequence: CDR1 SGHAT, CDR2 FQNNGV. V was clipped by 0 bases and J by 8 bases, with 7 bases between them. The CDR3 region is CASSLDSGEAFF. CDR3 DNA: TGTGCCAGCAGCTTAGATTCAGGGGAAGCTTTCTTT.

This clonotype was seen repeatedly, ten times or more. J is TRBJ2-1 and V is TRBV7-9; the D is unclear. The length of the CDR3 is 12 residues. V dropped 3 bases and J dropped 4 bases, with 4 bases sitting between them. Germline CDR1 SEHNR, CDR2 FQNEAQ (reference sequence). This CDR3 is CASSFRYNEQFF. The CDR3 DNA follows: TGTGCCAGCAGCTTCAGGTACAATGAGCAGTTCTTC.